Each of the 28 T cell receptor beta chains below was sequenced from the same sample in a study of T-cell memory formation after mild COVID-19. TCRdb reprocessed the 5' RACE reads via MiXCR and lists one record per CDR3 protein. Counted here are roughly 160,000 distinct CDR3 sequences, 10% to 15% occurring once; the ten biggest clones make up approximately 3.4%. The specimen sequenced was PBMCs or a T cell subset sorted from them (not recorded which). Receptors were obtained from a man aged 18 to 30 who had mild COVID-19 (a few samples of this study predate the infection). Cell type and time point are not known.

This clonotype has only a few counts. The chain combines TRBV27 with TRBJ2-6; 8 bases are shared with TRBD1. The V gene end was trimmed by 0 bases and the J gene end by 0 bases; junction bases not matched to a gene: 7. From germline, CDR1 is MNHEY and CDR2 SMNVEV (reference sequence). CDR3 length: 19 amino acids. In nucleotides, the CDR3 is TGTGCCAGCAGTTTATCGTCAGCAGGGGGCTCCTCTGGGGCCAACGTCCTGACTTTC. It specifies CASSLSSAGGSSGANVLTF.

The chain is built from TRBV18 and TRBJ1-2; no firm D call. V was trimmed by 0 bases and J by 4 bases, leaving 12 bases between them. The germline V gene has CDR1 KGHSH and CDR2 LQKENI. The CDR3 is 15 amino acids. CDR3 in DNA: TGTGCCAGCTCACCACCAGGGCGGGAGAGCTATGGCTACACCTTC. This sequence encodes CASSPPGRESYGYTF.

This clonotype was observed a few times. The rearrangement joins TRBV7-2 to TRBJ2-5; 7 nucleotides line up with TRBD1. The CDR3 is made up of 14 amino acids. J lost 1 base, V lost 5 bases, and 4 bases had no gene match. Germline V gives CDR1 SGHTA, CDR2 FQGNSA. In DNA form, the CDR3 reads TGTGCCAGCAGCACCGGACAGGCCCAAGAGACCCAGTACTTC. It codes for CASSTGQAQETQYF. Using reference TRBV7-2 and TRBJ2-5 for the parts outside the CDR3, the full variable domain is GAGVSQSPSNKVTEKGKDVELRCDPISGHTALYWYRQSLGQGLEFLIYFQGNSAPDKSGLPSDRFSAERTGGSVSTLTIQRTQQEDSAVYLCASSTGQAQETQYFGPGTRLLVL.

This clonotype turned up a few times. The rearrangement joins TRBV2 to TRBJ1-1; TRBD1 agrees at 11 bases. Unmatched junction bases numbered 4, after V lost 5 bases and J lost 5 bases. The CDR3 is 14 amino acids. The germline gives CDR1 SNHLY, CDR2 FYNNEI. The CDR3 bases are TGTGCCAGCAGTAGAGGGACAGGGGGAACTGAAGCTTTCTTT. As protein: CASSRGTGGTEAFF.

This clonotype has ten or more counts. The chain carries TRBV6-1 and TRBJ2-2; D ambiguous. Deletions cut 2 bases from V and 2 bases from J, with 3 bases between. Germline CDR1 is MNHNS and CDR2 is SASEGT. The CDR3 is 13 amino acids. The CDR3 here is CASSEPNTGELFF. The CDR3 coding sequence is TGTGCCAGCAGTGAACCAAACACCGGGGAGCTGTTTTTT.

This clonotype was seen only a few times. V is TRBV28 and J is TRBJ2-1; 9 bases align to TRBD2. J was trimmed by 1 base and V by 7 bases; bases with no gene match: 8. CDR3 length equals 16 residues. CDR1 and CDR2 (germline): MDHEN, SYDVKM. The CDR3 nucleotides read TGTGCCAGCAAGGGGGCTAGCGGGAATTCCTACAATGAGCAGTTCTTC. As protein: CASKGASGNSYNEQFF. Based on the CDR3 plus reference TRBV28 and TRBJ2-1, the full variable domain is DVKVTQSSRYLVKRTGEKVFLECVQDMDHENMFWYRQDPGLGLRLIYFSYDVKMKEKGDIPEGYSVSREKKERFSLILESASTNQTSMYLCASKGASGNSYNEQFFGPGTRLTVL.

This clonotype has only a few counts. The chain recombines TRBV12-3 or TRBV12-4 with TRBJ2-3; 8 positions agree with TRBD2. The CDR3 consists of 15 residues. With 6 bases clipped from V and 3 bases from J, the junction kept 8 bases outside the gene matches. The CDR3 spells CASSRGLGGTDTQYF. The CDR3 bases are TGTGCCAGCAGCCGGGGACTAGGTGGGACAGATACGCAGTATTTT.

V usage is TRBV20-1 and J usage is TRBJ1-2; D not certain. The CDR3 runs to 14 residues. Per the germline V gene, CDR1 is DFQATT and CDR2 is SNEGSKA (reference sequence). V dropped 3 bases and J dropped 4 bases, with 15 bases sitting between them. DNA of the CDR3: TGCAGTGCTAGCTCTCGTGGGGTGGGCTATGGCTACACCTTC. Protein sequence: CSASSRGVGYGYTF.

This chain uses TRBV21-1 with TRBJ1-1; TRBD1, the table's D call, was not compared with the DNA. TRBV21-1 constitutes a pseudogene. The CDR3 length is 16 residues. CDR3: CASSKASAGGDTEAFF. DNA for the CDR3: TGTGCCAGCAGCAAAGCATCGGCAGGGGGCGACACTGAAGCTTTCTTT.

At least ten counts were recorded for this clonotype. The V and J genes are TRBV12-3 or TRBV12-4 and TRBJ2-5; TRBD1 agrees at 9 bases. The CDR3 length is 13 residues. The V and J ends lost 9 bases and 5 bases, in that order; junction bases with no gene match: 7. The CDR3 here is CASTGTGRETQYF. The CDR3 nucleotides are TGTGCCAGTACCGGGACAGGGCGCGAGACCCAGTACTTC.

The V gene is TRBV11-2, the J gene TRBJ2-2; 11 bases fit TRBD1. There are 16 residues in the CDR3. V lost 5 bases to trimming and J lost 7 bases; unmatched junction nucleotides: 9. The germline CDR1 and CDR2 sequences are SGHAT and FQNNGV. CDR3 sequence reads: CASSRGQGARHGELFF. As DNA, the CDR3 is TGTGCCAGCAGCCGAGGACAGGGGGCACGCCACGGGGAGCTGTTTTTT.

The chain employs TRBV5-1 and TRBJ2-5, with no clear D. This CDR3 contains 16 residues. The V gene's germline CDR1 is SGHRS and CDR2 YFSETQ. V was trimmed by 0 bases and J by 5 bases, leaving 17 bases between them. CDR3 DNA sequence: TGCGCCAGCAGCTTGGGATGGTCGCTAATCGGGGAGACCCAGTACTTC. Residues: CASSLGWSLIGETQYF. The whole variable domain, filled in from reference TRBV5-1 and TRBJ2-5, reads KAGVTQTPRYLIKTRGQQVTLSCSPISGHRSVSWYQQTPGQGLQFLFEYFSETQRNKGNFPGRFSGRQFSNSRSEMNVSTLELGDSALYLCASSLGWSLIGETQYFGPGTRLLVL.

This chain uses TRBV7-2 with TRBJ1-2; D perhaps matches TRBD1 (6 bases). Germline V gives CDR1 SGHTA, CDR2 FQGNSA. The CDR3 length is 14 residues. Trimming took off 3 bases at V and 6 bases at J, with 14 bases between the two ends. The DNA of the CDR3 is TGTGCCAGCAGCTTGGCGGTTAGGGGGGATGGCTACACCTTC. Its protein is CASSLAVRGDGYTF.

This clonotype has only a few counts. The J gene is TRBJ2-1, the V gene TRBV6-2 or TRBV6-3; TRBD2 matches 10 bases. This CDR3 contains 16 residues. Germline CDR1 and CDR2: MNHEY and SVGEGT. The junction had 10 bases not matched to a gene; V was cut back by 7 bases and J by 4 bases. CDR3 residues: CASTYRSSGGYNEQFF. CDR3 sequence (DNA): TGTGCCAGCACCTACAGGTCTAGCGGGGGATACAATGAGCAGTTCTTC.

The V call is TRBV28, the J call TRBJ1-4, with D hard to call. Trimming pared 0 bases from V and 8 bases from J, leaving 4 bases between. The germline V gene encodes CDR1 MDHEN and CDR2 SYDVKM. The CDR3 runs 12 residues. CDR3 DNA sequence: TGTGCCAGCAGTTTATGGGAAGAAAAACTGTTTTTT. Protein: CASSLWEEKLFF. Full variable domain (remainder filled in from reference TRBV28 and TRBJ1-4): DVKVTQSSRYLVKRTGEKVFLECVQDMDHENMFWYRQDPGLGLRLIYFSYDVKMKEKGDIPEGYSVSREKKERFSLILESASTNQTSMYLCASSLWEEKLFFGSGTQLSVL.

This clonotype was seen at least ten times. The chain joins TRBV5-5 to TRBJ2-5; D uncertain. The V gene lost 1 base and the J gene lost 1 base, with 5 bases spanning the gap. Germline assignment: CDR1 SGHKS and CDR2 YYEKEE (reference sequence). This CDR3 has 13 amino acids. The CDR3 reads CASSLRVQETQYF. As DNA, the CDR3 is TGTGCCAGCAGCTTGCGGGTCCAAGAGACCCAGTACTTC.

This clonotype has just a few counts. The chain uses TRBV7-3 and TRBJ2-1, with 13 bases fitting TRBD2. The CDR3 extends over 15 amino acids. V shed 4 bases and J 8 bases; nucleotides not matched to a gene: 5. Per the germline V gene, CDR1 is SGHTA and CDR2 is FQGTGA. In nucleotides, the CDR3 is TGTGCCAGCAGCTCCCGGACTAGCGGGGGCTATGAGCAGTTCTTC. Protein: CASSSRTSGGYEQFF.

This clonotype was recorded a few times. J is TRBJ2-7 and V is TRBV5-6; D may be TRBD1 (6 bases). This CDR3 is built from 14 residues. V was pared by 2 bases and J by 3 bases, with 12 bases between. In germline, CDR1 is SGHDT, CDR2 YYEEEE. The CDR3 loop is CASSLEDSLYEQYV. The CDR3 DNA follows: TGTGCCAGCAGCTTAGAGGACAGCCTCTACGAGCAGTACGTC.

In this sample, this clonotype turned up many times. The rearrangement links TRBV6-5 to TRBJ2-5; perhaps D is TRBD1 or TRBD2 (5 bases each). V lost 2 bases, J lost 5 bases, and 9 bases lay in between. This CDR3 comprises 13 residues. Germline V CDR1 and CDR2: MNHEY, SVGAGI. The CDR3 is CASSYAGSETQYF. In DNA form, the CDR3 reads TGTGCCAGCAGTTACGCAGGGAGCGAGACCCAGTACTTC.

The chain employs TRBV5-1 and TRBJ1-1; D may be TRBD1 (6 bases). From germline, CDR1 is SGHRS and CDR2 YFSETQ. The V and J ends lost 1 base and 5 bases respectively, with 18 bases between them. This CDR3 is built from 16 residues. The CDR3 DNA sequence: TGCGCCAGCAGCTTGAGGGGGTACCCTGCTGGAACTGAAGCTTTCTTT. It yields the protein CASSLRGYPAGTEAFF.

This clonotype was picked up a small number of times. Here the CDR3 reads CSAAIWRTGDNEQFF. The CDR3, as DNA: TGCAGTGCTGCGATTTGGAGGACAGGAGACAATGAGCAGTTCTTC. The genes are TRBV20-1 and TRBJ2-1; 7 bases align to TRBD1. The CDR3 has 15 residues. CDR1 is DFQATT and CDR2 is SNEGSKA in the germline V gene (reference sequence). V was clipped by 5 bases and J by 5 bases; unmatched bases: 12.

CDR3 sequence: CASSYATGSSYNEQFF. The CDR3 coding sequence is TGTGCCAGCAGTTACGCGACAGGTAGCTCCTACAATGAGCAGTTCTTC. This sequence joins TRBV6-2 or TRBV6-3 and TRBJ2-1; D perhaps matches TRBD1 (6 bases). The ends were cut back, 2 bases at V and 0 bases at J, with 11 bases in the middle. The germline gives CDR1 MNHEY, CDR2 SVGEGT. The CDR3 spans 16 residues.

This clonotype was seen ten or more times. The V and J genes are TRBV12-3 or TRBV12-4 and TRBJ1-5; maybe TRBD1 (5 bases). This CDR3 region has 12 residues. V lost 5 bases and J lost 11, with 13 bases in between. This CDR3 is CASSPQGYAQHF. In DNA, the CDR3 is TGTGCCAGCAGTCCGCAGGGCTACGCCCAGCATTTT.

The chain is built from TRBV5-1 and TRBJ2-1; D not certain. In germline, CDR1 is SGHRS, CDR2 YFSETQ. The CDR3 loop spans 15 amino acids. Trimming removed 0 bases from V and 5 bases from J, with 12 bases in between. CDR3 sequence reads: CASSLGYDINNEQFF. In DNA, the CDR3 is TGCGCCAGCAGCTTGGGATACGACATCAACAATGAGCAGTTCTTC.

The chain carries TRBV6-2 or TRBV6-3 and TRBJ2-5; D gene ambiguous. CDR1 is MNHEY and CDR2 is SVGEGT in the germline V gene. Between the trimmed V and J ends, which lost 6 bases and 5 bases, there was a span of 10 bases. This CDR3 is built from 12 residues. The CDR3 sequence: CASRRSRETQYF. The CDR3 DNA follows: TGTGCCAGCAGAAGAAGTCGGGAGACCCAGTACTTC.

V gene TRBV4-3 combines with J gene TRBJ2-5; a weak D match, TRBD2 (7 bases). Germline assignment: CDR1 LGHNA and CDR2 YSLEER. This CDR3 is built from 22 residues. The V end lost 0 bases, the J end lost 5 bases, and 34 bases lay between the germline ends. The CDR3 loop reads CASSQDPPSTGGHPFAQETQYF. The CDR3 DNA reads as TGCGCCAGCAGCCAAGACCCACCTTCGACCGGGGGGCACCCCTTCGCCCAGGAGACCCAGTACTTC.

The genes are TRBV28 and TRBJ2-3; TRBD1 matches at 10 bases. The CDR3 runs 12 residues. Germline CDR1 and CDR2: MDHEN and SYDVKM. With V trimmed by 7 bases and J by 9 bases, 4 bases remained unmatched. Here the CDR3 reads CASTWGQGTQYF. The CDR3 nucleotides read TGTGCCAGCACCTGGGGACAGGGGACGCAGTATTTT.

This clonotype turned up a few times. V usage is TRBV7-2 and J usage is TRBJ2-1; a possible D gene is TRBD1 (6 bases). Germline V gene data show CDR1 as SGHTA and CDR2 as FQGNSA. This CDR3 spans 16 amino acids. Trimming removed 0 bases from V and 2 bases from J, with 11 bases in between. The DNA of the CDR3 is TGTGCCAGCAGCTTAGCGGGGGCCGAAGCCTACAATGAGCAGTTCTTC. It yields the protein CASSLAGAEAYNEQFF.